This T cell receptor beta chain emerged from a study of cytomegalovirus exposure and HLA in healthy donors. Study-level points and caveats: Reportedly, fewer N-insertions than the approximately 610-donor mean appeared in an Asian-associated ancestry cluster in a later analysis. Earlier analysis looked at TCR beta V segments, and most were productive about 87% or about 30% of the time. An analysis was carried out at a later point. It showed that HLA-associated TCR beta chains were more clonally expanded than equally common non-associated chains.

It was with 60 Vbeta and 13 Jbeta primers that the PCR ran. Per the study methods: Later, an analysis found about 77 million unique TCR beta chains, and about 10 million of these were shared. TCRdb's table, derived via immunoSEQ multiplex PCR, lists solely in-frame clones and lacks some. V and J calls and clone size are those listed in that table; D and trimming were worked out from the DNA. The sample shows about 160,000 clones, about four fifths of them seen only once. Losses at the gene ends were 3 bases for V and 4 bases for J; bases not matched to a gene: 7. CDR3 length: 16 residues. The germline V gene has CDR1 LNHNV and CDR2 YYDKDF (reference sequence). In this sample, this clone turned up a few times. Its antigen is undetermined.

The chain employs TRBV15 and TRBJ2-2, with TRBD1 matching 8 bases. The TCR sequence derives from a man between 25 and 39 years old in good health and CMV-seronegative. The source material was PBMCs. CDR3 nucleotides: TGTGCCACCAGCAGCATCGACAGGGGACCCACCGGGGAGCTGTTTTTT. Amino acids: CATSSIDRGPTGELFF.